This TCR beta chain comes out of a study of blood T cell repertoires in COVID-19. Study-wide background: Italy, Spain and the United States were the sources of the convalescent and acute COVID-19 samples.

Germline assignment: CDR1 LGHNA and CDR2 YNFKEQ. This CDR3 is 15 amino acids long. Trimming removed 1 base from V and 7 bases from J, with 16 bases in between. The table came from immunoSEQ multiplex PCR; TCRdb's copy has only in-frame clones and leaves some out. The sample contains more than 150,000 clones, 84% of which appear only once. The TCR comes from a man between 18 and 29 years old with active or convalescent COVID-19. The chain has TRBV4-2 and TRBJ1-2; D gene uncertain. Sequencing was done on a sample of peripheral blood. The DNA of the CDR3 is TGTGCCAGCAGCCAAGTGGCCAGTACACTACCTGGCTACACCTTC. Translating it yields CASSQVASTLPGYTF.